This T cell receptor beta chain is from a study of CD8 T cells in ankylosing spondylitis. General observations from the study: Prior work had noted some motif variants in reactive arthritis blood and synovial fluid. For ankylosing spondylitis blood, a TCR beta motif of 7 to 9 highly homologous variants appeared characteristic.

Trimming removed 0 bases from V and 2 bases from J, with 10 bases in between. The germline gives CDR1 GTSNPN, CDR2 SVGIG (reference sequence). The CDR3 covers 14 residues. Molecular-barcoded quantitative 5'-RACE produced these TCR beta libraries. TCRdb fed the 5' RACE reads into MiXCR, producing one record per CDR3 protein. The repertoire holds 50,000 to 65,000 distinct CDR3 sequences, with roughly 7.4% as singletons. This clonotype was detected many times. Its antigen is not identified. The clonotype originates from a female donor with ankylosing spondylitis or in good health (not recorded which). This sequence joins TRBV30 and TRBJ1-2, with D possibly being TRBD1 (5 bases). The sequenced sample consisted of blood, either unsorted or a sorted T cell fraction (not recorded which). CDR3 DNA: TGTGCCTGGAGTGTACGAGGGGACAACTATGGCTACACCTTC. Amino acids: CAWSVRGDNYGYTF.